This paragraph covers one T cell receptor beta chain sequence. Its cognate antigen is unknown. A J-beta primer mix and a sample-barcoded 5' primer were used in a second PCR of roughly 6 to 12 cycles. All samples yielded 3 million or more CDR3-containing paired-end reads. MiXCR, applied by TCRdb to the 5' RACE reads, yields one record per CDR3 protein. Among 780,000 or so distinct CDR3 sequences listed, 20% to 25% were seen once. This sample is drawn from a study of blood T cells in healthy people across ages. Overall study findings and caveats: Per-million-T-cell TCR beta diversity fell roughly linearly with age.

The CDR3 loop spans 16 amino acids. Per the germline V gene, CDR1 is SEHNR and CDR2 is FQNEAQ (reference sequence). V lost 3 bases and J lost 7; bases outside the gene matches: 7. These data were also filed under a second study, of T cells of mothers and their children. This second study notes: Per mother, over 9 million TCR beta CDR3 reads were obtained; per child, about 3 million.

What was sequenced was blood. This chain uses TRBV7-9 with TRBJ2-1; 12 bases fit TRBD2. This clonotype was obtained from a boy younger than 18 in good health. CDR3 loop: CASSLTSGRTRNEQFF. The DNA for the CDR3 is TGTGCCAGCAGCTTGACTAGCGGGAGAACTAGGAATGAGCAGTTCTTC. Combining the CDR3 with reference TRBV7-9 and TRBJ2-1 gives the whole variable domain DTGVSQNPRHKITKRGQNVTFRCDPISEHNRLYWYRQTLGQGPEFLTYFQNEAQLEKSRLLSDRFSAERPKGSFSTLEIQRTEQGDSAMYLCASSLTSGRTRNEQFFGPGTRLTVL.